The rows below give T cell receptor beta chains drawn from one sample of a study of shared clonotypes between healthy human individuals. Generated by immunoSEQ multiplex PCR, the TCRdb table keeps only in-frame clones and is missing some. In the table there are some 1,900,000 clones, about 95% of which are singletons. The sequencing input was naive CD8+ T cells sorted from blood. These receptors all come from a man between 18 and 29 years old in good health. Each CDR3 is given with its conserved first and last residue. The order of the fields is J gene, V gene, clone size, CDR3 length, D gene, CDR3 DNA, CDR3 protein. The D gene is left open where the match is weak. Size is omitted from some rows. Given values are once, few, many or a class for expanded clones.

TRBJ1-1	TRBV29-1	.	15	.	TGCAGCGTTGAAGATCCAGCAAACTTCAACACTGAAGCTTTCTTT	CSVEDPANFNTEAFF
TRBJ1-5	TRBV27	.	15	.	TGTGCCAGCAGTTCAGGGGTCGGAGGCAATCAGCCCCAGCATTTT	CASSSGVGGNQPQHF
TRBJ2-3	TRBV5-6	.	12	TRBD1	TGTGCCAGCGGACAGGGGCCAGATACGCAGTATTTT	CASGQGPDTQYF
TRBJ1-1	TRBV10-2	.	14	.	TGCGCCAGCAGTGCCGCCGAATCCCCCACTGAAGCTTTCTTT	CASSAAESPTEAFF
TRBJ2-5	TRBV2	.	13	.	TGTGCCAGCAGTGGTCTAATGGGAGAGACCCAGTACTTC	CASSGLMGETQYF
TRBJ2-5	TRBV30	.	16	.	TGTGCCTGGACCATTAGAGGGGACATCGAGGGGGAGACCCAGTACTTC	CAWTIRGDIEGETQYF
TRBJ2-3	TRBV5-5	.	15	TRBD1	TGTGCCAGCAGCTCGCTCGGGACAGTCACAGATACGCAGTATTTT	CASSSLGTVTDTQYF
TRBJ2-7	TRBV7-9	.	15	.	TGTGCCAGCAGCTTAGCCGGGACTCTCTCCTACGAGCAGTACTTC	CASSLAGTLSYEQYF
TRBJ2-3	TRBV9	once	16	.	TGTGCCAGCAGCGTAGGAGCGACTGGAGGGATAGATACGCAGTATTTT	CASSVGATGGIDTQYF
TRBJ2-3	TRBV9	.	14	.	TGTGCCAGCAGCGCGGACAGCTGGCCCGATACGCAGTATTTT	CASSADSWPDTQYF
TRBJ1-1	TRBV19	.	13	.	TGTGCCAGTAGTACCACAAGGAACACTGAAGCTTTCTTT	CASSTTRNTEAFF
TRBJ1-1	TRBV6-5	.	13	TRBD1	TGTGCCAGCAGTGGGACAGGGCTCACTGAAGCTTTCTTT	CASSGTGLTEAFF
TRBJ2-1	TRBV2	.	14	TRBD2	TGTGCCAGCAGTCTAGCGGGAGGGGGGAATGAGCAGTTCTTC	CASSLAGGGNEQFF
TRBJ2-1	TRBV9	.	18	TRBD2	TGTGCCAGCAGCCCCCGGCTAGCGGGAGGGGGATTCTACAATGAGCAGTTCTTC	CASSPRLAGGGFYNEQFF
TRBJ2-3	TRBV5-6	.	14	.	TGTGCCAGCAGCTTGGGACAAAGCACAGATACGCAGTATTTT	CASSLGQSTDTQYF
TRBJ1-1	TRBV9	.	15	.	TGTGCCAGCAGCGTAGCTGGGTCGCAGAACACTGAAGCTTTCTTT	CASSVAGSQNTEAFF
TRBJ1-2	TRBV19	.	15	.	TGTGCCAGTAGTATAACCCGGGAGGATTGGTATGGCTACACCTTC	CASSITREDWYGYTF
TRBJ1-2	TRBV5-1	.	15	.	TGCGCCAGCAGTGAGGGGCCAGGGAACAACTATGGCTACACCTTC	CASSEGPGNNYGYTF
TRBJ2-3	TRBV15	.	13	.	TGTGCCACCAGCAGAGCGGTCCCAGATACGCAGTATTTT	CATSRAVPDTQYF
TRBJ2-2	TRBV6-1	.	15	.	TGTGCCAGCAGTGAAACAATTGGACAGACCAGGGAGCTGTTTTTT	CASSETIGQTRELFF
TRBJ1-2	TRBV11-2	.	12	.	TGTGCCAGCAGCTTAGTCCGGGATATCTACACCTTC	CASSLVRDIYTF
TRBJ1-2	TRBV4-1	.	14	.	TGCGCCAGCAGCCAAGATTTGGCAGGTTATGGCTACACCTTC	CASSQDLAGYGYTF
TRBJ1-3	TRBV5-6	once	15	TRBD1	TGTGCCAGCAGCACAGACGGGACAGTTGGAAACACCATATATTTT	CASSTDGTVGNTIYF
TRBJ2-7	TRBV19	once	15	.	TGTGCCAGTAGTTTCTCGGGAAGTCCCCTCTACGAGCAGTACTTC	CASSFSGSPLYEQYF
TRBJ1-2	TRBV6-5	.	15	TRBD1	TGTGCCAGCAGTCTCGGGACAGGGGGTGGCTATGGCTACACCTTC	CASSLGTGGGYGYTF
TRBJ2-7	TRBV4-1	.	15	TRBD2	TGCGCCAGCAGCCAACGGACTAGCGGAACCTACGAGCAGTACTTC	CASSQRTSGTYEQYF
TRBJ1-1	TRBV28	.	17	.	TGTGCCAGCAGTCCCCTTATGAGGCCGGGATCGAGCACTGAAGCTTTCTTT	CASSPLMRPGSSTEAFF
TRBJ2-5	TRBV11-2	.	15	TRBD2	TGTGCCAGCAGCTCAAATAGCGGGGGGGGAGAGACCCAGTACTTC	CASSSNSGGGETQYF
TRBJ2-5	TRBV7-3	.	15	.	TGTGCCAGCAGCTTAATCTCGCAGGATCAAGAGACCCAGTACTTC	CASSLISQDQETQYF
TRBJ2-2	TRBV13	.	16	TRBD1	TGTGCCAGCAGCGGCGGACAGGGGGCCGACACCGGGGAGCTGTTTTTT	CASSGGQGADTGELFF
TRBJ2-2	TRBV10-1	few	14	.	TGCGCCAGCAGTGAATGGCTAAACACCGGGGAGCTGTTTTTT	CASSEWLNTGELFF
TRBJ2-7	TRBV10-3	.	17	.	TGTGCCATCAGTGACCTTTTGATCGGTGAGGGAACCGACGAGCAGTACTTC	CAISDLLIGEGTDEQYF
TRBJ1-1	TRBV10-2	.	12	.	TGCGCCAGCACGCTGGGGTTCACTGAAGCTTTCTTT	CASTLGFTEAFF
TRBJ2-5	TRBV6-5	.	16	TRBD1	TGTGCCAGCAGTTACTCGATAGACAGGGCCGCAGAGACCCAGTACTTC	CASSYSIDRAAETQYF
TRBJ2-1	TRBV27	.	16	TRBD2	TGTGCCAGCAGTACCGTAGCGGGAGGGCCTATAGATGAGCAGTTCTTC	CASSTVAGGPIDEQFF
TRBJ2-7	TRBV19	.	17	TRBD1	TGTGCCAGTAGTATAGATTTGGAGACAGGGATCGCCTACGAGCAGTACTTC	CASSIDLETGIAYEQYF
TRBJ2-1	TRBV5-4	once	16	.	TGTGCCAGCAGCTCCTCTGCTGGGGGTCGGTACAATGAGCAGTTCTTC	CASSSSAGGRYNEQFF
TRBJ1-2	TRBV6-6	.	16	TRBD1	TGTGCCAGCATCCGACAGGGGCCATCCTCCTCCTATGGCTACACCTTC	CASIRQGPSSSYGYTF
TRBJ2-7	TRBV9	.	14	TRBD2	TGTGCCAGCAGCCCAGCGGGGGCCTCCTACGAGCAGTACTTC	CASSPAGASYEQYF
TRBJ2-2	TRBV6-1	.	11	.	TGTGCCAGCACTCAAATCGGGGAGCTGTTTTTT	CASTQIGELFF
TRBJ2-1	TRBV6-5	.	12	.	TGTGCCAGCAGTTTCACCGGGGGTGAGCAGTTCTTC	CASSFTGGEQFF